This T cell receptor beta chain appears in the sequencing data of a study of OX40 agonist ivuxolimab in advanced cancers. Study-wide context: A partial response was reached by three patients: one with hepatocellular carcinoma and two with cutaneous melanoma. Overall study results and limits: Some patients without response likewise showed low normalized clonal expansion.

TCRdb's table, derived via immunoSEQ multiplex PCR, lists solely in-frame clones and lacks some. The data hold 53,000 or so clones, with 70% to 85% observed a single time. Points on this clone: Its specificity is not known. Other DNA variants within this sample encode the same CDR3.

Drawing of blood for sampling happened at baseline, at cycle 4 day 1, and at cycle 7 day 1. The clonotype originates from an adult with an advanced solid tumor such as melanoma, head and neck, liver or kidney cancer. The material sequenced was CD4+ or CD8+ T cells sorted from blood, taken in a trial of the OX40 agonist ivuxolimab.

In nucleotides, the CDR3 is TGTGCCTGGAGCGATCTCTACGAGCAGTACTTC. It yields the protein CAWSDLYEQYF. The J gene is TRBJ2-7, the V gene TRBV30; D is unclear. CDR3 length: 11 amino acids. Trimming pared 3 bases from V and 3 bases from J, leaving 6 bases between. CDR1 is GTSNPN, CDR2 SVGIG, per germline (reference sequence). Complete variable domain (other parts from reference TRBV30 and TRBJ2-7): SQTIHQWPATLVQPVGSPLSLECTVEGTSNPNLYWYRQAAGRGLQLLFYSVGIGQISSEVPQNLSASRPQDRQFILSSKKLLLSDSGFYLCAWSDLYEQYFGPGTRLTVT.